This is a list of T cell receptor beta chains from one sample in a study of blood T cells in healthy people across ages. TCRdb re-derived calls from the 5' RACE reads in MiXCR, one entry per CDR3 protein. Of about 1.1 million distinct CDR3 sequences in the sample, about two fifths were seen once. Sequencing was carried out using blood. All receptors derive from a man aged 18 to 35 in good health. Each CDR3 is given with its conserved first and last residue. The D gene is left open where the match is weak. The size field is filled for only some rows; it gives once, few, many or a size class.

CASSDRERSYTF TGTGCCAGCAGTGACAGGGAGAGGAGCTACACCTTC TRBD1 TRBJ1-2 TRBV12-3/TRBV12-4 NA
CASSPFYKGDYGYTF TGTGCCAGCAGCCCTTTCTATAAGGGGGACTATGGCTACACCTTC NA TRBJ1-2 TRBV28 NA
CASSAHDRADTEAFF TGCGCCAGCAGTGCACATGACAGGGCGGACACTGAAGCTTTCTTT TRBD1 TRBJ1-1 TRBV5-1 few
CASSLGQNEQFF TGTGCCAGCAGTTTAGGGCAGAATGAGCAGTTCTTC NA TRBJ2-1 TRBV12-3/TRBV12-4 many
CASSWTGQREQYF TGTGCCAGCAGTTGGACAGGTCAACGCGAGCAGTACTTC TRBD1 TRBJ2-7 TRBV6-2/TRBV6-3 NA
CASSTGGNSYNEQFF TGTGCCAGCAGCACGGGGGGTAACTCCTACAATGAGCAGTTCTTC TRBD2 TRBJ2-1 TRBV7-3 NA
CASGSNAVGKYGYTF TGTGCCAGCGGGTCAAACGCGGTGGGGAAGTATGGCTACACCTTC NA TRBJ1-2 TRBV25-1 NA
CASSPRTSGEYNEQFF TGTGCCAGCAGCCCAAGGACTAGCGGGGAATACAATGAGCAGTTCTTC TRBD2 TRBJ2-1 TRBV9 few
CASSSRTVMNTEAFF TGTGCCAGCAGTTCACGGACAGTGATGAACACTGAAGCTTTCTTT NA TRBJ1-1 TRBV6-2/TRBV6-3 NA
CSARGDGGTDTQYF TGCAGTGCTAGAGGTGACGGGGGCACAGATACGCAGTATTTT NA TRBJ2-3 TRBV20-1 NA
CSARTPGRLDTDTQYF TGCAGTGCTAGAACTCCAGGCAGACTGGACACAGATACGCAGTATTTT NA TRBJ2-3 TRBV20-1 few
CASSQTGGGGYTF TGTGCCAGCAGTCAGACAGGGGGAGGCGGCTACACCTTC TRBD1 TRBJ1-2 TRBV12-3/TRBV12-4 NA
CASSSDRGFYEQYF TGTGCCAGCAGCTCGGACAGGGGGTTCTACGAGCAGTACTTC TRBD1 TRBJ2-7 TRBV12-3/TRBV12-4 few
CATSDPGTAEKLFF TGTGCCACCAGTGACCCCGGGACAGCTGAAAAACTGTTTTTT TRBD1 TRBJ1-4 TRBV24-1 NA
CSAPKGTGDYNEQYF TGCAGTGCTCCAAAAGGGACAGGGGACTACAATGAGCAGTACTTC TRBD1 TRBJ2-5 TRBV20-1 NA
CASSGIGDGSGANVLTF TGTGCCAGCAGTGGGATAGGGGACGGCTCTGGGGCCAACGTCCTGACTTTC NA TRBJ2-6 TRBV2 NA
CAGSLYGLGEYNSPLHF TGTGCCGGCAGTTTGTATGGGCTCGGGGAGTATAATTCACCCCTCCACTTT NA TRBJ1-6 TRBV28 NA
CASSEWGTGDANEQYF TGTGCCAGCAGTGAATGGGGGACAGGAGATGCCAATGAGCAGTACTTC TRBD1 TRBJ2-5 TRBV6-1 NA
CSAQTGAPDTEAFF TGCAGTGCTCAAACTGGGGCCCCGGACACTGAAGCTTTCTTT NA TRBJ1-1 TRBV20-1 few
CASSHVKRPYEQYF TGCGCCAGCAGCCATGTTAAAAGACCCTACGAGCAGTACTTC NA TRBJ2-7 TRBV4-1 few
CSADPGTSKETQYF TGCAGTGCTGACCCCGGGACTAGCAAAGAGACCCAGTACTTC TRBD2 TRBJ2-5 TRBV20-1 few
CASSHHTELATDTQYF TGTGCCAGCAGTCACCACACGGAACTTGCCACAGATACGCAGTATTTT NA TRBJ2-3 TRBV3-1 many
CASSLDLGQPQHF TGTGCCAGCAGTTTAGATCTGGGTCAGCCCCAGCATTTT NA TRBJ1-5 TRBV12-3/TRBV12-4 few
CASLEAEIYGYTF TGTGCCAGCCTAGAGGCCGAAATCTATGGCTACACCTTC NA TRBJ1-2 TRBV7-9 few
CASIKSPIGGELFF TGTGCCAGCATCAAGAGTCCTATCGGCGGGGAGCTGTTTTTT NA TRBJ2-2 TRBV12-3/TRBV12-4 NA
CSASPQDTEAFF TGCAGTGCTAGCCCCCAGGACACTGAAGCTTTCTTT NA TRBJ1-1 TRBV20-1 few
CAISSTRHGYTF TGTGCCATCAGTAGCACGAGGCACGGCTACACCTTC NA TRBJ1-2 TRBV10-3 few